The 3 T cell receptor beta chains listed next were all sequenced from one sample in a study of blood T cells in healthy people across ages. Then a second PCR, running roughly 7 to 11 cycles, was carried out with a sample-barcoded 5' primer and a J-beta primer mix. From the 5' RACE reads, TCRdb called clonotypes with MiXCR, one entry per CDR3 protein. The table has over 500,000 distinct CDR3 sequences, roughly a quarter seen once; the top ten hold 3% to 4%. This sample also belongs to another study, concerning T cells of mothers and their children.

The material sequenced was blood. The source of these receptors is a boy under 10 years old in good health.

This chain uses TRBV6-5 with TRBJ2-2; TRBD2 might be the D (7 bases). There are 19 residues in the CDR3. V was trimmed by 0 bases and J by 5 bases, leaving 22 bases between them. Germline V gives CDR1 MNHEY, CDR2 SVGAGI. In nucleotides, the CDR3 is TGTGCCAGCAGTTACTCGAACAGGGCTAGCGGATATGCTACCGGGGAGCTGTTTTTT. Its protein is CASSYSNRASGYATGELFF.

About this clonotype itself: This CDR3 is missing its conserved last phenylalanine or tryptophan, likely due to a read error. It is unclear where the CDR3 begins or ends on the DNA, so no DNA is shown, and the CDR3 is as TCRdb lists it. The CDR3 reads CASSQDYKYCL. The rearrangement uses TRBV3-1 and TRBJ1-1; the D call TRBD1 from the table was never checked on the DNA. Germline-derived CDR1 and CDR2 are LGHDT and YNNKEL (reference sequence). A total of 11 residues make up the CDR3, ends included.

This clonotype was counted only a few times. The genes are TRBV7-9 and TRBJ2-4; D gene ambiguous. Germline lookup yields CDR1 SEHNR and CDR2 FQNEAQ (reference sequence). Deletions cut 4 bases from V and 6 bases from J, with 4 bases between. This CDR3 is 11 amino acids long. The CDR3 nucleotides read TGTGCCAGCAGCTCAGGAAACATTCAGTACTTC. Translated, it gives CASSSGNIQYF. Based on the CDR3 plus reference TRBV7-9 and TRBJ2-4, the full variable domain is DTGVSQNPRHKITKRGQNVTFRCDPISEHNRLYWYRQTLGQGPEFLTYFQNEAQLEKSRLLSDRFSAERPKGSFSTLEIQRTEQGDSAMYLCASSSGNIQYFGAGTRLSVL.